What follows describes a single T cell receptor beta chain. Its antigen remains unidentified. Base quality data are lacking; no much larger clone is found one base away. This sample is part of a study of blood T cell repertoires in COVID-19 (TCRdb year 2020). Broadly, across the study: Samples covering the acute and convalescent phases of COVID-19 were provided by collaborators in the United States, Italy and Spain. Where available, HLA class I and class II types were obtained from metadata supplied by the sample provider rather than from assay-based typing. The dataset comprised deeply sampled blood TCRbeta repertoires from subjects exposed to, actively infected with, or recovered from COVID-19. The prospective study material was composed of cDNA or gDNA derived from T cells, B-cell-depleted T cells, or PBMCs. The samples were drawn from the first 160 participants of the ongoing ImmuneRACE study and from 950 to 1,500 subjects provided by 6 global collaborators. The repertoires were made available in a free public database intended to serve as a resource for research on the immune response to SARS-CoV-2. Nearly every sample came with metadata listing a de-identified subject ID, COVID-19 status, age in years and sex. Overall study outcomes, separate from this receptor: The amount of clinical and demographic metadata varied by source and participant and was provided uncurated.

The immunoSEQ Assay, a bias-controlled multiplex PCR, was used to amplify TCRbeta CDR3 regions from genomic DNA. Per the original workflow: Nucleated cell counts per sample were estimated from amplification of reference gene primers within the assay. Sequence reads were collapsed and filtered to measure the absolute abundance of every unique TCRbeta CDR3 rearrangement. For each sample, productive Simpson clonality was calculated by taking the square root of Simpson's diversity index across productive rearrangements. TCRdb carries this immuneACCESS record with in-frame sequences only. Its versions omit some clonotypes, under half of them owing to an unresolved V gene in the studies checked, with the rest unexplained. V, J and clone size are taken as reported in that table, and D and trimming were inferred from the DNA itself. The table for this sample lists 50,000 to 70,000 clones; 70% to 90% of them were counted only once. The ten largest clones take up 5.5% to 7% of the sample.

Reading the germline V gene (reference sequence) gives CDR1 SEHNR and CDR2 FQNEAQ. V and J are truncated by 10 bases and 4 bases respectively, leaving an intervening sequence of 12 bases. The CDR3 runs 12 amino acids, cysteine and phenylalanine included. Only the CDR3 portion is preserved as DNA: 36 bases, with reading frame beginning at the first base. Collaborating institutions collected whole blood in K2EDTA tubes following their own protocols. Collaborator samples were shipped for TCRbeta analysis as frozen whole blood, isolated PBMCs, or DNA extracted from either sample type. This sequence originates from a man aged 50-60 years with active COVID-19. The chain links TRBV7-9 with TRBJ2-3, with the D segment identity uncertain. Sequenced sample: peripheral blood. This receptor carries the CDR3 CAITTNPDTQYF. The bases read TGTGCCATTACAACCAATCCAGATACGCAGTATTTT.